This TCR beta chain was recorded in a study of T-cell reconstitution after alpha-beta-depleted transplantation in children. Study results and limitations: Expanded clones from the graft, numbering several hundred, reportedly supplied alpha-beta T cells about two months after transplant.

As concerns this clonotype: What it binds is unknown.

Molecular barcoding with unique molecular identifiers was used for the TCRbeta library. MiXCR was run by TCRdb on the PCR reads, yielding one entry per CDR3 protein. This table has about 980,000 distinct CDR3 sequences, roughly 31% appearing once. This CDR3 region has 16 residues. CDR1 and CDR2 from the germline V gene are SGHRS and YFSETQ. Deletions cut 3 bases from V and 1 base from J, with 16 bases between. The material sequenced was PBMCs, mostly from graft donor cells, taken 360 days after TCRalphabeta/CD19-depleted stem cell transplant. The source is a boy under two years old who had a stem cell transplant for SCID, so the T cells may come from the graft donor. The chain carries TRBV5-1 and TRBJ1-1, with D tentatively TRBD1 (5 bases). CDR3 protein: CASSSLGGGRNTEAFF. DNA of the CDR3: TGCGCCAGCAGCTCGCTAGGTGGGGGGAGGAACACTGAAGCTTTCTTT. Together with reference TRBV5-1 and TRBJ1-1, the CDR3 gives the full variable domain: KAGVTQTPRYLIKTRGQQVTLSCSPISGHRSVSWYQQTPGQGLQFLFEYFSETQRNKGNFPGRFSGRQFSNSRSEMNVSTLELGDSALYLCASSSLGGGRNTEAFFGQGTRLTVV.